These T cell receptor beta chains were read from a single sample in a study of T cells after yellow fever vaccination. TCRdb fed the 5' RACE reads into MiXCR, producing one record per CDR3 protein. The data hold a few hundred thousand distinct CDR3 sequences, with 6% to 7.5% observed a single time. The specimen was CD4+ T cells sorted from PBMCs, collected 15 days after the yellow fever booster vaccination. The receptors originated from a man aged 25-45 years who received the YFV17D yellow fever vaccine. The CDR3 runs from the conserved cysteine through the conserved F or W. D genes are given only for firm matches. Clone size, where shown, is once, few, many, or a class for clones that have expanded.

j_call | v_call | d_call | clone_size | cdr3_aa | cdr3_nt
TRBJ2-3 | TRBV10-2 | - | - | CAISQRYRDTQYF | TGCGCCATCTCTCAGCGGTACCGGGATACGCAGTATTTT
TRBJ1-1 | TRBV3-1 | - | few | CASSPGSRAAFF | TGTGCCAGCAGCCCGGGAAGTAGAGCGGCTTTCTTT
TRBJ2-1 | TRBV7-2 | - | few | CASSLGSSLSSYNEQFF | TGTGCCAGCAGCTTAGGGAGTAGCCTGAGCTCCTACAATGAGCAGTTCTTC
TRBJ1-2 | TRBV12-3/TRBV12-4 | - | many | CASSPASYGYTF | TGTGCCAGCAGTCCCGCATCGTATGGCTACACCTTC
TRBJ1-2 | TRBV29-1 | - | many | CSVVDWNYGYTF | TGCAGCGTTGTGGACTGGAACTATGGCTACACCTTC
TRBJ2-7 | TRBV20-1 | - | many | CSASPRGSSYEQYF | TGCAGTGCTAGCCCCCGGGGGAGCTCCTACGAGCAGTACTTC
TRBJ2-5 | TRBV20-1 | TRBD2 | - | CSAPGVAGAVCETQYF | TGCAGTGCCCCCGGGGTAGCGGGAGCGGTATGTGAGACCCAGTACTTC
TRBJ2-7 | TRBV7-2 | - | few | CASSPTGSLMGYEQYF | TGTGCCAGCAGCCCCACCGGGTCCCTTATGGGCTACGAGCAGTACTTC
TRBJ2-1 | TRBV27 | - | many | CASSLRAGASLRNEQFF | TGTGCCAGCAGTTTAAGGGCAGGGGCAAGCTTGCGCAATGAGCAGTTCTTC
TRBJ2-5 | TRBV5-6 | - | - | CASSLYGHGMETQYF | TGTGCCAGCAGCTTGTATGGCCATGGGATGGAGACCCAGTACTTC
TRBJ2-6 | TRBV25-1 | TRBD1 | few | CASSEWDRGANVLTF | TGTGCCAGCAGTGAATGGGACAGGGGGGCCAACGTCCTGACTTTC
TRBJ2-5 | TRBV7-2 | TRBD1 | few | CASSFAGTVSSETQYF | TGTGCCAGCAGCTTCGCCGGGACAGTGTCTTCAGAGACCCAGTACTTC
TRBJ2-1 | TRBV9 | - | many | CASSDRGTSYNEQFF | TGTGCCAGCAGCGACCGAGGGACTTCCTACAATGAGCAGTTCTTC
TRBJ2-2 | TRBV7-2 | TRBD1 | - | CASRTGGSDTGELFF | TGTGCCAGCAGGACAGGGGGGAGCGACACCGGGGAGCTGTTTTTT
TRBJ1-1 | TRBV19 | TRBD1 | - | CASSTRLGQGNTEAFF | TGTGCCAGTAGTACTCGACTCGGACAGGGGAACACTGAAGCTTTCTTT
TRBJ2-7 | TRBV5-6 | - | few | CASSLVSEQYF | TGTGCCAGCAGCTTAGTTTCCGAGCAGTACTTC
TRBJ2-7 | TRBV7-8 | TRBD2 | few | CASSLGSGSLRSYEQYF | TGTGCCAGCAGCTTAGGTAGCGGGAGCTTGAGATCCTACGAGCAGTACTTC
TRBJ1-2 | TRBV6-5 | - | few | CASNTVIRGSDGYTF | TGTGCCAGCAACACTGTCATCCGGGGATCCGATGGCTACACCTTC
TRBJ2-4 | TRBV6-1 | - | - | CASTPAAPGGIQYF | TGTGCCAGCACCCCAGCGGCCCCCGGAGGCATTCAGTACTTC
TRBJ2-1 | TRBV28 | TRBD2 | many | CASSRTGTSLVNEQFF | TGTGCCAGCAGTCGCACCGGGACTAGCCTTGTCAATGAGCAGTTCTTC
TRBJ2-5 | TRBV28 | TRBD1 | few | CASRVTGGSETQYF | TGTGCCAGCAGGGTAACAGGGGGCTCAGAGACCCAGTACTTC
TRBJ2-1 | TRBV12-3/TRBV12-4 | TRBD2 | - | CASSFLAGAWNEQFF | TGTGCCAGCAGTTTCCTAGCGGGAGCATGGAATGAGCAGTTCTTC